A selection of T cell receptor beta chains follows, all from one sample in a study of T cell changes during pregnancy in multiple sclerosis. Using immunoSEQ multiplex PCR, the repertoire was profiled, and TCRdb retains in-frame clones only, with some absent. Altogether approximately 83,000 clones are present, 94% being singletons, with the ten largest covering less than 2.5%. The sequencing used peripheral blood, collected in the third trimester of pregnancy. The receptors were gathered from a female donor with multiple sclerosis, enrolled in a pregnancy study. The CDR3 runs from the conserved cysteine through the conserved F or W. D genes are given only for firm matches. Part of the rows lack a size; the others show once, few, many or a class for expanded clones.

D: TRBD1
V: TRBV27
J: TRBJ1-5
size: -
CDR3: CASSPTGGYSNQPQHF
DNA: TGTGCCAGCAGTCCTACAGGGGGCTATAGCAATCAGCCCCAGCATTTT

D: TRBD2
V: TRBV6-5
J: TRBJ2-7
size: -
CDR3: CASSYGGVHYEQYF
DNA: TGTGCCAGCAGTTACGGGGGGGTTCACTACGAGCAGTACTTC

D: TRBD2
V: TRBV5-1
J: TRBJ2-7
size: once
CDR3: CASSLGTSGTYEQYF
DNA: TGCGCCAGCAGCTTGGGGACTAGCGGAACCTACGAGCAGTACTTC

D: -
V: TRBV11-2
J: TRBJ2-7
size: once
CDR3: CASSLGTGGTYEQYF
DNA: TGTGCCAGCAGCTTAGGTACAGGTGGGACCTACGAGCAGTACTTC

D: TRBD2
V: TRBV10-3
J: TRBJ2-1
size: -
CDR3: CAISGTSGYDEQFF
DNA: TGTGCCATCAGTGGGACTAGCGGGTACGATGAGCAGTTCTTC

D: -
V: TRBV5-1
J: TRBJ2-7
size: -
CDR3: CASSSDGSAVYEQYF
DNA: TGCGCCAGCAGCTCCGATGGTAGCGCCGTCTACGAGCAGTACTTC

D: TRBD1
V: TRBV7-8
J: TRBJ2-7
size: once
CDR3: CASKPRQGPSYEQYF
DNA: TGTGCCAGCAAGCCCCGACAGGGACCATCCTACGAGCAGTACTTC

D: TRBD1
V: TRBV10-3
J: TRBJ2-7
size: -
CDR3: CAISDLRTGLYEQYF
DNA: TGTGCCATCAGTGATCTAAGGACAGGGTTGTACGAGCAGTACTTC

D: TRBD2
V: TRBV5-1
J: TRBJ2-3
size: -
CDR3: CASSLAAGSTDTQYF
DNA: TGCGCCAGCAGCTTGGCAGCGGGGAGCACAGATACGCAGTATTTT

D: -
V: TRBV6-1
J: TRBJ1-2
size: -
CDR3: CASSEVNPGPGGYTF
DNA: TGTGCCAGCAGTGAAGTAAACCCGGGCCCGGGAGGCTACACCTTC

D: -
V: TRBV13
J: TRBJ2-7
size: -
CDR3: CASSLGPLGSGSYEQYF
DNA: TGTGCCAGCAGCTTAGGCCCCTTAGGGAGCGGGTCGTACGAGCAGTACTTC

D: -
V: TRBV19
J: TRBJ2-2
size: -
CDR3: CASSIQVLNTGELFF
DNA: TGTGCCAGTAGTATTCAGGTCCTGAACACCGGGGAGCTGTTTTTT